This TCR beta chain was sequenced for a study of blood T cell repertoires in COVID-19. Germline-derived CDR1 and CDR2 are PRHDT and FYEKMQ (reference sequence). CDR3 size: 14 residues. V was clipped by 0 bases and J by 5 bases; unmatched bases: 4. Measured with immunoSEQ multiplex PCR; TCRdb has only the in-frame clones, and not every one. The sample lists more than 95,000 clones; roughly 90% were seen once. Sequenced input: peripheral blood. The V call is TRBV13, the J call TRBJ2-7; 7 bases are a match to TRBD1. This receptor was obtained from a human donor in a cohort sampled during active COVID-19. CDR3 coding DNA: TGTGCCAGCAGCTTAGGCACAGGGGTCCACGAGCAGTACTTC. It is translated as CASSLGTGVHEQYF.